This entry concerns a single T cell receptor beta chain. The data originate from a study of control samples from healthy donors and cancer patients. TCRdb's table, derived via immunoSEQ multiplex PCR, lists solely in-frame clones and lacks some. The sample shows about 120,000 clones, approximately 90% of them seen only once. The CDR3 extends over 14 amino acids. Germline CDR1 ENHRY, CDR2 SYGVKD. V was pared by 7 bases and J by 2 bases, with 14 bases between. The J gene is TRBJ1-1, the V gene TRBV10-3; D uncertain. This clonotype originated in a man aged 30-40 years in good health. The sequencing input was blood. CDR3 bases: TGTGCCATCACCCCGGACGGGTTTAACACTGAAGCTTTCTTT. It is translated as CAITPDGFNTEAFF.